These 17 T cell receptor beta chains originate from one sample sequenced in a study of graft-versus-host responses after intestinal transplantation (dated by TCRdb to the early 2020s). The antigens of these receptors remain unknown. The time point label of this sample denotes: cells obtained before transplantation from donor or recipient. Library creation used the immunoSEQ multiplex PCR assay. TCRdb's version of the immuneACCESS table is confined to in-frame rearrangements and falls short of the full clone set. An unresolved V gene accounts for under half of the shortfall where checked; the remainder is of unknown origin. In this sample the table shows approximately 99,000 clones, 91% of which occur a single time. 0.15% to 0.2% of the sample comes from the top ten. Sequenced here: unstimulated CD4+ T cells sorted from spleen or lymph node cells, sampled before transplant. These receptor sequences come from a human donor who was the organ donor for an intestinal transplant.

The CDR3 reads CASSGAPRETQYF. The CDR3 DNA reads as TGCGCCAGCAGCGGAGCCCCCCGGGAGACCCAGTACTTC. The V call is TRBV5-1, the J call TRBJ2-5; D gene uncertain. CDR1 is SGHRS and CDR2 is YFSETQ in the germline V gene. V lost 4 bases and J lost 5, with 12 bases in between. The CDR3 has 13 residues.

This chain joins TRBV19 and TRBJ1-2; D may be TRBD1 (5 bases). The CDR3 extends over 14 amino acids. Germline lookup yields CDR1 LNHDA and CDR2 SQIVND (reference sequence). Trimming pared 3 bases from V and 9 bases from J, leaving 17 bases between. The CDR3 DNA reads TGTGCCAGTAGTATTCTCAAAGCGGGGGTTCGCTACACCTTC. The encoded protein is CASSILKAGVRYTF.

This sequence joins TRBV9 and TRBJ2-3, with 11 positions matching TRBD1. V lost 2 bases and J lost 4; bases outside the gene matches: 3. Germline CDR1 SGDLS, CDR2 YYNGEE. The CDR3 extends over 15 amino acids. CDR3 region: CASSVGDRGSDTQYF. CDR3 sequence (DNA): TGTGCCAGCAGCGTGGGGGACAGGGGGTCAGATACGCAGTATTTT. The full variable domain, its missing parts supplied by reference TRBV9 and TRBJ2-3, is DSGVTQTPKHLITATGQRVTLRCSPRSGDLSVYWYQQSLDQGLQFLIQYYNGEERAKGNILERFSAQQFPDLHSELNLSSLELGDSALYFCASSVGDRGSDTQYFGPGTRLTVL.

The chain joins TRBV2 to TRBJ2-7; 10 bases fit TRBD1. The V gene end was trimmed by 0 bases and the J gene end by 6 bases; junction bases not matched to a gene: 5. Germline CDR1 reads SNHLY; CDR2 reads FYNNEI. The CDR3 runs 15 residues. The CDR3 is CASSEAGTGAGEQYF. CDR3 nucleotide sequence: TGTGCCAGCAGTGAAGCGGGGACAGGGGCAGGCGAGCAGTACTTC.

The chain links TRBV28 to TRBJ2-1; D is ambiguous. Germline V lookup: CDR1 MDHEN, CDR2 SYDVKM. The CDR3 runs 14 residues. The V end lost 6 bases, the J end lost 4 bases, and 13 bases lay between the germline ends. The CDR3 nucleotides are TGTGCCAGCAGCCTTACAGTTCCGTACAATGAGCAGTTCTTC. This gives the protein CASSLTVPYNEQFF.

As regards this clone: An end of the junction does not agree with germline; a read error may underlie this. This rearrangement joins TRBV4-3 to TRBJ2-3, with D perhaps TRBD1 (5 bases). The CDR3 runs to 15 residues. Germline assignment: CDR1 LGHNA and CDR2 YSLEER. The DNA for the CDR3 is TGCTCCAGCAGCCAAGAGGAACAAGGGGCAGATACGCAGTATTTT. Protein sequence: CSSSQEEQGADTQYF.

The gene calls are TRBV7-2 and TRBJ2-1, with 9 bases matching TRBD1. The V and J ends lost 3 bases and 10 bases, in that order; junction bases with no gene match: 10. Germline values: CDR1 SGHTA, CDR2 FQGNSA. The length of the CDR3 is 15 residues. The CDR3 bases are TGTGCCAGCAGCTTTGTGGGGACAGGGAGTGGGGAGCAGTTCTTC. This translates into CASSFVGTGSGEQFF.

The chain joins TRBV10-3 to TRBJ2-7, with 8 bases lining up with TRBD1. The CDR3 length is 14 residues. Germline V gene lookup returns CDR1 ENHRY and CDR2 SYGVKD. Trimming took 6 bases from V and 4 from J; bases not matched to a gene: 8. CDR3 sequence (DNA): TGTGCCATCAGGGACGGGACAGGACAATACGAGCAGTACTTC. This encodes CAIRDGTGQYEQYF.

The chain links TRBV6-5 to TRBJ1-2; the D gene is possibly TRBD1 (5 bases). Trimming stripped 6 bases from V and 5 bases from J, with 16 bases between. This CDR3 contains 14 residues. Germline V lookup: CDR1 MNHEY, CDR2 SVGAGI. For the CDR3, the DNA is TGTGCCAGCAGCCGAAGCCAGGGTTGGTATGGCTACACCTTC. Protein: CASSRSQGWYGYTF.

The chain couples TRBV5-4 to TRBJ2-1; D is unresolved. V was shortened by 4 bases and J by 0 bases, with 11 bases between the two germline ends. The CDR3 extends over 15 amino acids. In germline, CDR1 is SGHNT, CDR2 YYREEE (reference sequence). CDR3 nucleotides: TGTGCCAGCAGCCCCTCTAGGAGCTCCTACAATGAGCAGTTCTTC. Translation gives CASSPSRSSYNEQFF.

The chain uses TRBV6-1 and TRBJ1-2; 7 positions agree with TRBD1. Germline CDR1 MNHNS, CDR2 SASEGT. The CDR3 contains 13 residues. V gave up 6 bases and J gave up 7 bases; unmatched junction bases: 8. CDR3 sequence (DNA): TGTGCCAGCAGGCCGGGACAGCTAGGTGGCTACACCTTC. It encodes CASRPGQLGGYTF.

The chain is built from TRBV28 and TRBJ2-7; 7 nucleotides agree with TRBD1. With V trimmed by 3 bases and J by 3 bases, 11 bases remained unmatched. The CDR3 contains 16 residues. Germline V gene sequence: CDR1 MDHEN, CDR2 SYDVKM. CDR3 sequence: CASSLGRQGVRYEQYF. The CDR3, as DNA: TGTGCCAGCAGTTTGGGCCGACAGGGTGTCCGCTACGAGCAGTACTTC.

The chain uses TRBV7-9 and TRBJ2-3; D possibly corresponds to TRBD1 (5 bases). The CDR3 has 12 amino acids. Germline CDR1 is SEHNR and CDR2 is FQNEAQ (reference sequence). With 5 bases removed from V and 6 bases from J, the gap between germline ends came to 9 bases. The CDR3 bases are TGTGCCAGCAGCCTCAAGGGGGATACGCAGTATTTT. Protein: CASSLKGDTQYF.

This clone was picked up one time. V is TRBV18 and J is TRBJ2-7, with D tentatively TRBD2 (5 bases). V lost 5 bases and J 3 bases, leaving 11 bases between the germline ends. CDR3 size: 13 residues. Germline-derived CDR1 and CDR2 are KGHSH and LQKENI. CDR3 sequence reads: CASSSQAGYEQYF. The CDR3 nucleotides read TGTGCCAGCTCATCTCAGGCGGGCTACGAGCAGTACTTC. The full variable domain, completed using reference TRBV18 and TRBJ2-7, is NAGVMQNPRHLVRRRGQEARLRCSPMKGHSHVYWYRQLPEEGLKFMVYLQKENIIDESGMPKERFSAEFPKEGPSILRIQQVVRGDSAAYFCASSSQAGYEQYFGPGTRLTVT.

This rearrangement joins TRBV27 to TRBJ1-6; 7 bases are a match to TRBD1. CDR3 length: 15 amino acids. Germline CDR1 is MNHEY and CDR2 is SMNVEV (reference sequence). V dropped 4 bases and J dropped 9; count of bases not matched to a gene: 9. The CDR3 bases are TGTGCCAGCAGTTCCCGCAGGGGGAACGGTTCACCCCTCCACTTT. Translated, it gives CASSSRRGNGSPLHF.

This clone was detected a few times. The chain has TRBV18 and TRBJ1-1; 7 bases line up with TRBD1. Germline CDR1 and CDR2: KGHSH and LQKENI. Trimming cost V 4 bases and J 7 bases; bases outside gene matches: 6. The CDR3 runs 13 residues. CDR3 sequence: CASSLGQHLEAFF. DNA for the CDR3: TGTGCCAGCTCACTGGGACAGCATCTTGAAGCTTTCTTT. The full variable domain, rest sourced from reference TRBV18 and TRBJ1-1, is NAGVMQNPRHLVRRRGQEARLRCSPMKGHSHVYWYRQLPEEGLKFMVYLQKENIIDESGMPKERFSAEFPKEGPSILRIQQVVRGDSAAYFCASSLGQHLEAFFGQGTRLTVV.

This clone was recorded only once. CDR3 DNA: TGTGCCAGCAGCTTGAAGGGGATTCCCTATGGCTACACCTTC. This codes for CASSLKGIPYGYTF. The chain recombines TRBV5-4 with TRBJ1-2, with D maybe TRBD1 (5 bases). This CDR3 spans 14 amino acids. Germline CDR1 and CDR2: SGHNT and YYREEE (reference sequence). V dropped 1 base and J dropped 4 bases, with 11 bases sitting between them.